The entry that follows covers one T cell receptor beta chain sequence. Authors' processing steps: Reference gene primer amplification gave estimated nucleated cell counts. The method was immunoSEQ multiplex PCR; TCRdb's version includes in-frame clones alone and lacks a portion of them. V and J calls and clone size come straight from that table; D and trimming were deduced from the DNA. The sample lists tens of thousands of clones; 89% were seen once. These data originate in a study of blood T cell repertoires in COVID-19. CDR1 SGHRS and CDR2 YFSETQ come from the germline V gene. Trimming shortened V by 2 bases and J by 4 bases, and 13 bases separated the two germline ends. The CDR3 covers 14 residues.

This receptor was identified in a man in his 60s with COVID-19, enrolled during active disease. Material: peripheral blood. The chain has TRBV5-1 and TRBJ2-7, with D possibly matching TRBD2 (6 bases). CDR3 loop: CASSLLAADYEQYF. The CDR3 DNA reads TGCGCCAGCAGCTTATTAGCGGCAGATTACGAGCAGTACTTC.